These T cell receptor beta chains were read from a single sample in a study of blood T cells in healthy people across ages. MiXCR, run by TCRdb on the 5' RACE reads, gives a single entry per CDR3 protein. The table lists some 560,000 distinct CDR3 sequences, roughly a quarter of them singletons. The sample was also reused in another study, on T cells of mothers and their children.

Sequenced material: blood. The receptors shown here come from a boy younger than 10 in good health. Both conserved end residues are part of each CDR3. A D gene is named only where the DNA matches it firmly. Clone sizes are given selectively: once, few, many, or a class where the clone is expanded.

clone_size j_call d_call v_call cdr3_nt cdr3_aa
few TRBJ2-7 - TRBV12-3/TRBV12-4 TGTGCCAGCAGTTCTCCTCTCTACGAGCAGTACTTC CASSSPLYEQYF
- TRBJ2-7 - TRBV4-2 TGTGCCAGCAGCCAAAATCCTCTGGGCCGCGAGCAGTACTTC CASSQNPLGREQYF
- TRBJ1-6 - TRBV7-9 TGTGCCAGCAGCTTAGGGCGCTTCGGGAATTCACCCCTCCACTTT CASSLGRFGNSPLHF
- TRBJ2-5 - TRBV12-3/TRBV12-4 TGTGCCAGCAGTTTGGCAGGGACGGGAAAAGAGACCCAGTACTTC CASSLAGTGKETQYF
few TRBJ2-7 - TRBV13 TGTGCCAGCAGCACCAATGACAGGTACTACGAGCAGTACTTC CASSTNDRYYEQYF
- TRBJ2-3 - TRBV18 TGTGCCAGCTCACAAGACACCCGCACAGATACGCAGTATTTT CASSQDTRTDTQYF
- TRBJ1-2 TRBD1 TRBV4-3 TGCGCCAGCAGCCAATCTTTGGTACAGGGGGCAACTAACTATGGCTACACCTTC CASSQSLVQGATNYGYTF
- TRBJ2-7 - TRBV6-6 TGTGCCAGCAGTTACATGTTAGGGAACGAGCAGTACTTC CASSYMLGNEQYF
- TRBJ2-1 - TRBV5-1 TGCGCCAGCAGCCCGACGGCTGGGGTCGGGAATGAGCAGTTCTTC CASSPTAGVGNEQFF
- TRBJ1-1 TRBD1 TRBV7-2 TGTGCCAGCAGCCGTTCGCCTCGGACAGGTACCGTGGCTTTCTTT CASSRSPRTGTVAFF
few TRBJ2-7 - TRBV20-1 TGCAGTGCTAGGGGGCCCGGGTTTGGGGACGAGCAGTACTTC CSARGPGFGDEQYF
few TRBJ1-6 - TRBV9 TGTGCCAGCAGCGTAGGCTGGGGCCTTGAGCAGGGTTCACCCCTCCACTTT CASSVGWGLEQGSPLHF
- TRBJ1-2 TRBD1 TRBV6-1 TGTGCCAGCAGGACCCACAGGGGGCTTCTTTCTAACTATGGCTACACCTTC CASRTHRGLLSNYGYTF
few TRBJ2-5 TRBD2 TRBV20-1 TGCAGTGCTATGGGACTAGCGGGGGGGCCGGTGACCCAGTACTTC CSAMGLAGGPVTQYF
- TRBJ2-5 TRBD2 TRBV20-1 TGCAGTGCTAGAGATCTGATTCGGGGGCGGGGGGTCCAAGAAACCCAGTACTTC CSARDLIRGRGVQETQYF
- TRBJ2-1 - TRBV29-1 TGCAGCGTTGATGGGGTAGGACACAATGAGCAGTTCTTC CSVDGVGHNEQFF
- TRBJ2-6 - TRBV10-3 TGTGCCATCAGTGAAATTGCGACCTACTCTGGGGCCAACGTCCTGACTTTC CAISEIATYSGANVLTF
- TRBJ2-1 - TRBV4-1 TGCGCCAGCAGCCCCATCCCCACTAGGTATGAGCAGTTCTTC CASSPIPTRYEQFF
few TRBJ2-7 TRBD2 TRBV10-3 TGTGCCTCCGGACTAGCGGGCGGACCTAAGCAGTACTTC CASGLAGGPKQYF
many TRBJ2-6 TRBD1 TRBV9 TGTGCCAGCAGTCGACAGGGGACCTCTGGGGCCAACGTCCTGACTTTC CASSRQGTSGANVLTF
- TRBJ1-2 - TRBV4-1 TGCGCCAGCAGCCCGTCCCGGACAGAAATTAACTATGGCTACACCTTC CASSPSRTEINYGYTF
many TRBJ2-6 TRBD1 TRBV18 TGTGCCAGCTCACCCGGGACAGGCTCTGGGGCCAACGTCCTGACTTTC CASSPGTGSGANVLTF
- TRBJ2-2 TRBD1 TRBV6-2/TRBV6-3 TGTGCCAGCAGCCGCCCTACAGGGGATTACGCCGGGGAGCTGTTTTTT CASSRPTGDYAGELFF
- TRBJ2-1 TRBD2 TRBV7-6 TGTGCCAGCAGCGGTAGCGGGAGGGCCAATGAGCAGTTCTTC CASSGSGRANEQFF
few TRBJ2-1 TRBD1 TRBV7-2 TGTGCCAGCAGCAGTTATCCCGACAGGGTCAATGAGCAGTTCTTC CASSSYPDRVNEQFF
few TRBJ2-7 TRBD2 TRBV30 TGTGCCTGGAGTGGTAGCGGGGACCCCTACGAGCAGTACTTC CAWSGSGDPYEQYF
few TRBJ2-2 - TRBV7-6 TGTGCCAGCAGCTTAGGAGATGGAACCGGGGAGCTGTTTTTT CASSLGDGTGELFF
few TRBJ1-5 TRBD1 TRBV7-9 TGTGCCAGCAGCTTAGTCCGGGACAGGGAGGCCTTTAGCAATCAGCCCCAGCATTTT CASSLVRDREAFSNQPQHF
- TRBJ2-2 - TRBV6-6 TGTGCCAGCAGTTATGGTCGCGCCATCACCGGGGAGCTGTTTTTT CASSYGRAITGELFF
- TRBJ1-1 TRBD1 TRBV4-1 TGCGCCAGCAGCCAAATGGGGACAGGGGGCAAGGCGGACACTGAAGCTTTCTTT CASSQMGTGGKADTEAFF
few TRBJ2-3 - TRBV5-1 TGTGCCAGCAGTGGGACTAGCACAGATACGCAGTATTTT CASSGTSTDTQYF
few TRBJ2-1 TRBD2 TRBV29-1 TGCAGCGTTAATCCGGGACTAGCCGTATTAATACCCGGTGAGCAGTTCTTC CSVNPGLAVLIPGEQFF
- TRBJ1-2 - TRBV19 TGTGCCAGTAGCCCCCCTCAAGAGTATGGCTACACCTTC CASSPPQEYGYTF
few TRBJ2-5 - TRBV3-1 TGTGCCAGCAGCCAACAGGGGGAGACCCAGTACTTC CASSQQGETQYF
- TRBJ1-1 TRBD1 TRBV2 TGTGCCGGGACAGGTGGCACTGAAGCTTTCTTT CAGTGGTEAFF
- TRBJ1-1 - TRBV29-1 TGCAGCGTATCCAGTGCTGCGGGAACTGAAGCTTTCTTT CSVSSAAGTEAFF
- TRBJ2-2 - TRBV11-2 TGTGCCAGCAGCCCTTTAGCGGCCTCAACAATCCACACCGGGGAGCTGTTTTTT CASSPLAASTIHTGELFF
- TRBJ2-1 TRBD2 TRBV7-2 TGTGCCAGCAGCTTAAGCTTGGGGGGGAATGAGCAGTTCTTC CASSLSLGGNEQFF
few TRBJ1-2 - TRBV11-2 TGTGCCAGCAGCCGCATTTGGGTTAACTATGGCTACACCTTC CASSRIWVNYGYTF
few TRBJ2-5 - TRBV9 TGTGCCAGCAGCGTAAGGGGTGGGGGCCAGGAGACCCAGTACTTC CASSVRGGGQETQYF
- TRBJ2-1 - TRBV7-2 TGTGCCAGCAGCGCGCGGGTCGCGGAGGGTGAGCAGTTCTTC CASSARVAEGEQFF
few TRBJ2-7 - TRBV6-1 TGTGCCAGCAGCATCGCTCCCGGCACAGGCTCCTACGAGCAGTACTTC CASSIAPGTGSYEQYF
- TRBJ2-3 TRBD2 TRBV12-3/TRBV12-4 TGTGCCAGCACCGTTTTCTTGGCGGGGGGGTCAGATACGCAGTATTTT CASTVFLAGGSDTQYF
few TRBJ2-2 - TRBV12-3/TRBV12-4 TGTGCCAGCAGTTTAGACAGGGTCCCGAACACCGGGGAGCTGTTTTTT CASSLDRVPNTGELFF
- TRBJ1-4 TRBD1 TRBV20-1 TGCAGTGCTAGGGACAGGGGAAAAGAAAAACTGTTTTTT CSARDRGKEKLFF
- TRBJ1-2 - TRBV7-9 TGTGCCAGCAGCCCCCGGGTTGGCGTTAACTATGGCTACACCTTC CASSPRVGVNYGYTF
- TRBJ2-7 - TRBV5-1 TGCGCCAGCAGCTTCACCTCTAGCGATCGCTCCTACGAGCAGTACTTC CASSFTSSDRSYEQYF
- TRBJ1-2 - TRBV29-1 TGCAGCGTTGAACAGGGGACATCCTATGGCTACACCTTC CSVEQGTSYGYTF
- TRBJ2-3 TRBD2 TRBV27 TGTGCCAGCAGTTTAGTGGGACTAGCGGGAGATGCGGATACGCAGTATTTT CASSLVGLAGDADTQYF
- TRBJ2-1 - TRBV28 TGTGCCAGCAGTTTGGCGGTTCCGTCCTACAATGAGCAGTTCTTC CASSLAVPSYNEQFF
- TRBJ2-1 - TRBV7-9 TGTGCCAGCCGTCCTAGCGCCTACAATGAGCAGTTCTTC CASRPSAYNEQFF
few TRBJ2-4 TRBD2 TRBV13 TGTGCCAGCAGCTTAGCTAGCGGGGTTGGGGACATTCAGTACTTC CASSLASGVGDIQYF
few TRBJ2-1 - TRBV12-3/TRBV12-4 TGTGCCAGCAGTTTAAGGTGGTGGCAGAGCTCCTACAATGAGCAGTTCTTC CASSLRWWQSSYNEQFF